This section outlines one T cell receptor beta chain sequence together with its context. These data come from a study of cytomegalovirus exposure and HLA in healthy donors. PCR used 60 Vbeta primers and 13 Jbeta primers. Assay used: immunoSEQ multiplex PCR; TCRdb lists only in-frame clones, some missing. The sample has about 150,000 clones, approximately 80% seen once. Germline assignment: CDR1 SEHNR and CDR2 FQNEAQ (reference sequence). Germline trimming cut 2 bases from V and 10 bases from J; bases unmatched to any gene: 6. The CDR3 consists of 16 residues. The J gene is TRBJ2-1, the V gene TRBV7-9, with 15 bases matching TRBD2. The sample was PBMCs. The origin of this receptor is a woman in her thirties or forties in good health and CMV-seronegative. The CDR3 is CASSLPGLAGGFEQFF. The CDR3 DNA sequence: TGTGCCAGCAGCTTACCGGGACTAGCGGGAGGTTTCGAGCAGTTCTTC.